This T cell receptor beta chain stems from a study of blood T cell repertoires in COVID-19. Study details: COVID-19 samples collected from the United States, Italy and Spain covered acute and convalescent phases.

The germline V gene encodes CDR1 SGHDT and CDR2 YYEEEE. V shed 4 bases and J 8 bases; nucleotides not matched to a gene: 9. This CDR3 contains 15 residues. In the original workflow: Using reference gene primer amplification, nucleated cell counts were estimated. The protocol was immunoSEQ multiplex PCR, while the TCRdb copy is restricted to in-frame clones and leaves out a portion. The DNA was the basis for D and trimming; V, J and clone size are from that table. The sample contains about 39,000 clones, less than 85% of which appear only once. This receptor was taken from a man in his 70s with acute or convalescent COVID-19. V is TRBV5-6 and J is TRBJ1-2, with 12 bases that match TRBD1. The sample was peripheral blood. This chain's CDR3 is CASSSTGTGGFGYTF. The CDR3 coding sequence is TGTGCCAGCAGCAGTACCGGGACAGGGGGCTTCGGCTACACCTTC.